The rows below give T cell receptor beta chains drawn from one sample of a study of CD8+ T cells in alopecia areata. Measured with immunoSEQ multiplex PCR; TCRdb has only the in-frame clones, and not every one. This table has 95,000 to 100,000 clones, approximately 60% appearing once. The sequences come from CD8+ T cells sorted from blood, collected at week 4, from a patient treated with tofacitinib. These TCRs come from a human donor with alopecia areata. The CDR3 runs from the conserved cysteine through the conserved F or W. Each record gives: V gene, J gene, CDR3 protein.

>TRBV5-4|TRBJ2-3
CASSSGGATQYF
>TRBV25-1|TRBJ2-5
CASSEWDPPEVETQYF
>TRBV30|TRBJ2-7
CAWSPSTTYEQYF
>TRBV2|TRBJ2-7
CGSAAHEQYF
>TRBV27|TRBJ1-2
CASSSGQGYGYTF
>TRBV2|TRBJ1-1
CASSEPGNTEAFF
>TRBV5-1|TRBJ2-2
CASSYTSGSGNTGELFF
>TRBV15|TRBJ1-2
CATSRSGDSFALNYGYTF
>TRBV29-1|TRBJ2-3
CSVSSSGSTDTQYF
>TRBV5-6|TRBJ2-6
CASSLRGPNGANVLTF